This T cell receptor (beta chain) is drawn from a study of blood T cell repertoires in COVID-19. Overall study: The samples span acute and convalescent COVID-19 from the United States, Italy and Spain.

This table comes from immunoSEQ multiplex PCR, and its TCRdb copy is limited to in-frame clones, with some not included. The data contain roughly 76,000 clones, approximately 80% of them singletons. This CDR3 is built from 15 residues. Germline assignment: CDR1 MNHEY and CDR2 SMNVEV (reference sequence). Trimming took off 3 bases at V and 6 bases at J, with 18 bases between the two ends. The sequencing sample was made of peripheral blood. This chain connects TRBV27 to TRBJ2-7; perhaps TRBD1 as D (5 bases). This TCR was sampled from a human donor in a cohort sampled during active COVID-19. The CDR3 sequence is CASSFHPSGRGEQYF. The CDR3 coding sequence is TGTGCCAGCAGTTTTCATCCCAGTGGTAGGGGCGAGCAGTACTTC.